Each of the 17 T cell receptor beta chains below was sequenced from the same sample in a study of blood T cell repertoires in COVID-19. Repertoires were generated with immunoSEQ multiplex PCR, while TCRdb's copy carries only in-frame clones and drops some. The data show approximately 70,000 clones, around 90% seen once. Source material: peripheral blood. The receptors derive from a human donor in a cohort sampled during active COVID-19.

This sequence joins TRBV29-1 and TRBJ1-2, with TRBD1 identical over 8 bases. The CDR3 covers 14 residues. CDR1 and CDR2 (germline): SQVTM, ANQGSEA. Germline trimming cut 4 bases from V and 4 bases from J; bases unmatched to any gene: 8. CDR3 region: CSVGGAGQGYGYTF. The CDR3 DNA reads as TGCAGCGTTGGGGGGGCCGGACAGGGCTATGGCTACACCTTC.

The rearrangement joins TRBV19 to TRBJ1-4, with D tentatively TRBD1 (5 bases). V was shortened by 4 bases and J by 7 bases, with 19 bases between the two germline ends. The CDR3 contains 16 residues. Germline-derived CDR1 and CDR2 are LNHDA and SQIVND (reference sequence). This chain's CDR3 is CASSTPPQGTGEKLFF. In DNA form, the CDR3 reads TGTGCCAGTAGTACCCCCCCTCAAGGAACAGGTGAAAAACTGTTTTTT.

This clone was detected only a few times. The chain uses TRBV10-3 and TRBJ2-1; 9 bases line up with TRBD1. CDR1 ENHRY and CDR2 SYGVKD come from the germline V gene. This CDR3 has 13 amino acids. V gave up 6 bases and J gave up 5 bases; unmatched junction bases: 2. CDR3 coding DNA: TGTGCCATCAGCGGGGACAGGGACAATGAGCAGTTCTTC. Its protein product is CAISGDRDNEQFF.

The chain uses TRBV11-3 and TRBJ1-1; D perhaps matches TRBD1 (5 bases). Trimming removed 1 base from V and 10 bases from J, with 16 bases in between. CDR3 size: 14 residues. CDR1 and CDR2 from the germline V gene are SGHNT and YENEEA. The CDR3 reads CASSLAGDRSVAFF. The CDR3 DNA follows: TGTGCCAGCAGCTTAGCGGGGGATCGTTCCGTAGCTTTCTTT. Full variable domain (missing parts from reference TRBV11-3 and TRBJ1-1): EAGVVQSPRYKIIEKKQPVAFWCNPISGHNTLYWYLQNLGQGPELLIRYENEEAVDDSQLPKDRFSAERLKGVDSTLKIQPAELGDSAVYLCASSLAGDRSVAFFGQGTRLTVV.

The chain links TRBV27 to TRBJ2-1, with 8 bases fitting TRBD2. The CDR3 contains 15 residues. The V and J ends lost 6 bases and 8 bases, in that order; junction bases with no gene match: 12. From germline, CDR1 is MNHEY and CDR2 SMNVEV (reference sequence). The CDR3 reads CASSRIPGGRDEQFF. DNA of the CDR3: TGTGCCAGCAGCCGAATCCCGGGAGGGAGGGATGAGCAGTTCTTC.

The chain uses TRBV6-2 or TRBV6-3 and TRBJ2-5; no clear D. The CDR3 runs 11 residues. Between the trimmed V and J ends, which lost 4 bases and 3 bases, there was a span of 3 bases. Germline V gene data show CDR1 as MNHEY and CDR2 as SVGEGT. The CDR3 region has the DNA TGTGCCAGCAGTTCTAAAGAGACCCAGTACTTC. Translating it yields CASSSKETQYF.

The chain employs TRBV7-9 and TRBJ2-3, with a tentative D call TRBD2 (5 bases). The CDR3 extends over 15 amino acids. Trimming removed 1 base from V and 3 bases from J, with 11 bases in between. CDR1 SEHNR and CDR2 FQNEAQ come from the germline V gene (reference sequence). In DNA form, the CDR3 reads TGTGCCAGCAGCTTAGGTTGGGAGAGTACAGATACGCAGTATTTT. Translating it yields CASSLGWESTDTQYF.

The chain is built from TRBV11-2 and TRBJ2-7, with 10 bases matching TRBD1. The CDR3 has 13 residues. V trimming: 5 bases; J trimming: 7 bases; junction bases outside the gene matches: 5. Germline CDR1 reads SGHAT; CDR2 reads FQNNGV. The CDR3 coding sequence is TGTGCCAGCAGCCCGGGACAGGGGAGGGAGCAGTACGTC. The encoded protein is CASSPGQGREQYV.

This chain connects TRBV7-2 to TRBJ2-3; 8 bases match TRBD2. The germline V gene encodes CDR1 SGHTA and CDR2 FQGNSA. V lost 1 base, J lost 0 bases, and 3 bases stayed unmatched. The CDR3 length is 16 residues. CDR3 coding DNA: TGTGCCAGCAGCTTAGTAGCGGGACACAGCACAGATACGCAGTATTTT. It encodes CASSLVAGHSTDTQYF.

The CDR3 region has the DNA TGCGCCAGCAGCTCAAGCAGGGGTAGCAATCAGCCCCAGCATTTT. As protein: CASSSSRGSNQPQHF. The chain couples TRBV4-1 to TRBJ1-5; the D gene is possibly TRBD1 (6 bases). This CDR3 is 15 amino acids long. Germline lookup yields CDR1 MGHRA and CDR2 YSYEKL. V lost 5 bases and J lost 0, with 11 bases in between.

CDR3 amino acids: CATSARAASGSLDTQYF. The DNA of the CDR3 is TGTGCCACCAGCGCTAGAGCGGCTAGCGGGAGTTTAGATACGCAGTATTTT. The rearrangement joins TRBV24-1 to TRBJ2-3; 10 bases match TRBD2. From germline, CDR1 is KGHDR and CDR2 SFDVKD. This CDR3 is built from 17 residues. V dropped 7 bases and J dropped 5; count of bases not matched to a gene: 14.

The V and J genes are TRBV6-6 and TRBJ2-1, with 11 bases that match TRBD2. This CDR3 is 16 amino acids long. V was clipped by 5 bases and J by 0 bases; unmatched bases: 3. Germline CDR1 and CDR2: MNHNY and SVGAGI (reference sequence). DNA for the CDR3: TGTGCCAGCAGTAGACTAGCGGGACTCTCCTACAATGAGCAGTTCTTC. This codes for CASSRLAGLSYNEQFF.

The V call is TRBV5-1, the J call TRBJ2-7; 12 nucleotides line up with TRBD2. The CDR3 runs 15 residues. Germline V gene lookup returns CDR1 SGHRS and CDR2 YFSETQ. V lost 7 bases to trimming and J lost 6 bases; unmatched junction nucleotides: 11. CDR3 DNA: TGCGCCAGCTCCCTCAGACTAGCGGGAGTCGCCGAGCAGTACTTC. This translates into CASSLRLAGVAEQYF.

The gene calls are TRBV11-2 and TRBJ2-7; D is perhaps TRBD1 (6 bases). The CDR3 is 16 residues long. The germline gives CDR1 SGHAT, CDR2 FQNNGV. The germline V and J ends were trimmed by 0 bases and 4 bases, with 16 bases remaining between them. The CDR3, as DNA: TGTGCCAGCAGCTTAGATCGGGTTCAAGGGGGATACGAGCAGTACTTC. Its translation is CASSLDRVQGGYEQYF.

The V and J genes are TRBV6-1 and TRBJ2-5; tentative D call: TRBD2 (5 bases). CDR3 length equals 13 residues. From germline, CDR1 is MNHNS and CDR2 SASEGT. Deletions cut 2 bases from V and 5 bases from J, with 9 bases between. CDR3 sequence (DNA): TGTGCCAGCAGTGAATACGGGATGGAGACCCAGTACTTC. Translated, it gives CASSEYGMETQYF.

The chain employs TRBV24-1 and TRBJ2-1; TRBD2 matches at 10 bases. The V and J ends lost 4 bases and 8 bases, in that order; junction bases with no gene match: 13. The CDR3 has 17 residues. Germline assignment: CDR1 KGHDR and CDR2 SFDVKD. CDR3 loop: CATSDSRLAGGRDEQFF. The CDR3 DNA reads TGTGCCACCAGTGACTCGCGACTAGCGGGCGGGCGGGATGAGCAGTTCTTC.

The CDR3 sequence: CASRDTNTGELFF. CDR3 nucleotides: TGTGCTAGCCGGGACACGAACACCGGGGAGCTGTTTTTT. V usage is TRBV12-5 and J usage is TRBJ2-2; weak D call: TRBD1 (6 bases). Trimming took 9 bases from V and 0 from J, leaving 8 bases between them. Germline loops: CDR1 LGHNT, CDR2 FRNRAP. The CDR3 runs to 13 residues.